This T cell receptor (beta chain) was sequenced for a study of T cells in Graves' hyperthyroidism and ophthalmopathy (dated by TCRdb to between 2018 and 2021). With respect to the entire study: Peripheral blood samples were taken at initial diagnosis, before any treatment was given. According to the paper, TCR Vbeta CDR3 sequencing was carried out on approximately 140 peripheral blood samples, which came from approximately 41 ophthalmopathy, about 75 hyperthyroidism and about 17 progressor patients. A discovery cohort of around 98 patients, approximately 45 with Graves' ophthalmopathy and approximately 55 with stable Graves' hyperthyroidism, was used to find distinguishing TCR V-J signatures. Thyroid tissue and blood T-cell repertoires from six Graves' hyperthyroidism patients were also compared in the study. Following sampling, methimazole starting at 30 mg daily was given to hyperthyroidism patients, and high-dose intravenous methylprednisolone was given to ophthalmopathy patients. Prospective prediction of ophthalmopathy was tested in an independent validation cohort of fewer than 20 hyperthyroidism patients and 17 patients who later progressed to ophthalmopathy. The 75 to 100 discovery patients were randomly divided into training and test sets at a 7:3 ratio.

Ophthalmopathy patients had moderately to severely active disease, with a Clinical Activity Score of 3 or more, a NOSPECS grade of 4 or more, and a disease duration of less than 3 months. The study excluded patients with uncontrolled infections, other autoimmune diseases, pregnancy or lactation. Diagnoses were established on the basis of clinical symptoms, serum thyroxine and TRAb, thyroid ultrasound, and orbital computed tomography. PBMCs were separated from approximately 9.9 ml of fresh peripheral blood using Ficoll-Paque density gradient centrifugation. Trizol reagent was used to extract total RNA, and RNA quality was then checked on an Agilent 2100 Bioanalyzer. This clonotype was observed at least ten times. Its antigen remains undetermined. One base away there is no much larger clone; base qualities are not given. Amplification of TCR beta CDR3 regions was carried out from RNA transcripts. The TCR CDR3 was subjected to a first round of RT-PCR using the HTBI primer set and the Qiagen OneStep RT-PCR kit. Libraries were constructed in a second round of multiplex PCR, after which size selection and purification were performed. The libraries were sequenced on an Illumina HiSeq2000 using paired-end 100 bp reads. In the source study's methods: SOAPnuke was used to process the raw data, removing reads that contained adapters or uncalled bases, had a mean Phred below 15, or lacked an exact match to the constant primer or identifier. COPE v1.2.5 was used to merge high-quality paired reads, and clonotypes were defined as unique nucleotide sequences. MiTCR v1.1 was used to align clonotypes to the IMGT TRBV, TRBD and TRBJ reference segments. The analysis included only V-J combinations with a frequency above 0.0001, which together covered over 98% of the repertoires. The TCS score was defined as the ratio of F50 (clonal expansion) to E x V (chaos), calculated using BLOSUM62-based TCRdist between CDR3 peptides within each V-J. Welch's t-statistics and random forest reduced 450 to 600 V-J features to around 14, which were used in a naive Bayes classifier (R e1071). Through fastp at Q25 and MiXCR, TCRdb rebuilt clones from the public reads, retaining in-frame beta chains. One record per CDR3 amino acid sequence lists the most common genes and DNA. TCRdb, rather than the study authors, made the V and J calls. Within this sample are approximately 570,000 distinct CDR3 sequences, with 15% to 20% of them counted one time only. The ten largest clones represent less than 55% of the sample.

Broader findings and caveats from the paper: Most expanded thyroid clonotypes (frequency above 0.001) were also detected in blood, suggesting blood repertoires may reflect thyroid immune responses. In validation, the model predicted progression to ophthalmopathy a median of 6.5 months before onset, with roughly 70% sensitivity and roughly 72% specificity. No statistical method was used to set the sample size in advance, and investigators knew the group allocation. Ophthalmopathy was separated from stable hyperthyroidism by a 13 V-J signature model, with around 88% sensitivity and approximately 84% specificity obtained in cross-validation and 80%/75% obtained in testing.

The sample taken for sequencing was blood. This TCR was sampled from a middle-aged man with Graves' ophthalmopathy.

Read as DNA, the sequence is TGTGCCAGCAGTGACATTAGCAGGCTGTCAGGGTTCACAGATACGCAGTATTTT. Its translation is CASSDISRLSGFTDTQYF. Recombination joined TRBV6-1 with TRBJ2-3; TRBD1 is perhaps the D gene, given 5 matching bases. V is shortened by 3 bases, J by 2 bases, and the region joining them spans 21 bases. From the cysteine up to the phenylalanine, the CDR3 has a length of 18 residues. Only the CDR3 region is kept as DNA, spanning 54 bases read in frame from base 1. CDR1 MNHNS and CDR2 SASEGT were looked up in the germline V gene.